This TCR beta chain was retrieved from a study of T cell changes during pregnancy in multiple sclerosis. Germline CDR1 and CDR2: SGHNT and YENEEA. The CDR3 has 16 amino acids. The J segment lost 5 bases and the V segment lost 3 bases, leaving 11 bases of the junction unmatched. Libraries were prepared by immunoSEQ multiplex PCR; TCRdb keeps only in-frame clonotypes and omits some of them. The repertoire holds about 60,000 clones, about 90% seen once, with approximately 0.8% in the top ten. Here the sequenced sample was CD4+ T cells from peripheral blood mononuclear cells, taken in the first trimester of pregnancy. V usage is TRBV11-3 and J usage is TRBJ2-5; 8 bases fit TRBD1. The origin of this receptor is a female donor with multiple sclerosis, enrolled in a pregnancy study. The CDR3 sequence: CASSLNNRTGRETQYF. The CDR3 DNA reads as TGTGCCAGCAGCTTGAATAATCGGACAGGGAGGGAGACCCAGTACTTC.